The next 10 T cell receptor beta chains were all read from a single sample in a study of blood T cells in healthy people across ages. PCR was performed a second time for roughly 6 to 12 cycles using a sample-barcoded 5' primer and a J-beta primer mix. TCRdb called the 5' RACE reads again in MiXCR, with one record for every CDR3 protein. The table lists roughly 1,100,000 distinct CDR3 sequences, about 23% of them singletons. These data were also reused for a study on T cells of mothers and their children.

The specimen sequenced was blood. The source is a girl aged 2 to 10 in good health.

In its sample, this clonotype was seen a few times. V usage is TRBV29-1 and J usage is TRBJ2-3, with D uncertain. CDR3 length equals 13 residues. Germline CDR1 and CDR2: SQVTM and ANQGSEA. The ends were cut back, 3 bases at V and 2 bases at J, with 9 bases in the middle. The CDR3 region is CSVDGPYTDTQYF. DNA for the CDR3: TGCAGCGTTGACGGTCCATACACAGATACGCAGTATTTT.

This clonotype was found a few times. The J gene is TRBJ1-2, the V gene TRBV11-1; 8 bases are a match to TRBD1. The germline CDR1 and CDR2 sequences are SGHAT and FQDESV (reference sequence). The CDR3 is 15 amino acids. The junction had 11 bases not matched to a gene; V was cut back by 5 bases and J by 6 bases. CDR3: CASSPGRGLDDGYTF. CDR3 DNA sequence: TGTGCCAGCAGCCCCGGCAGGGGGCTGGACGATGGCTACACCTTC.

This chain links TRBV20-1 with TRBJ2-1, with TRBD1 identical over 9 bases. Germline CDR1 is DFQATT and CDR2 is SNEGSKA (reference sequence). The CDR3 contains 17 residues. V was pared by 5 bases and J by 4 bases, with 15 bases of the junction left unmatched. CDR3 DNA sequence: TGCAGTGCTCATCGACAGTACCGGGACAGGGTGTACAATGAGCAGTTCTTC. Amino acids: CSAHRQYRDRVYNEQFF.

This clonotype appeared a single time. The rearrangement links TRBV6-5 to TRBJ1-1, with D possibly TRBD1 on 6 matching bases. The CDR3 is made up of 16 amino acids. In germline, CDR1 is MNHEY, CDR2 SVGAGI. The ends were cut back, 1 base at V and 3 bases at J, with 15 bases in the middle. For the CDR3, the DNA is TGTGCCAGCAGTTACTACACGATGAACAGGGACACTGAAGCTTTCTTT. Its translation: CASSYYTMNRDTEAFF.

In its sample, this clonotype was seen many times. V usage is TRBV12-3 or TRBV12-4 and J usage is TRBJ2-1; 8 positions agree with TRBD1. Trimming took 4 bases from V and 7 from J; bases not matched to a gene: 18. This CDR3 has 18 residues. The CDR3 nucleotides read TGTGCCAGCAGTTCTACAGGGGGGCTCATAAAACACCAGAATGAGCAGTTCTTC. Protein product: CASSSTGGLIKHQNEQFF.

The gene calls are TRBV20-1 and TRBJ2-5; 10 bases match TRBD1. The end of the DNA is better explained by TRBJ2-1, so the J call may be wrong. Germline V gene lookup returns CDR1 DFQATT and CDR2 SNEGSKA (reference sequence). The CDR3 contains 14 residues. The CDR3 loop reads CSAGTGEDYNEQFF. CDR3 bases: TGCAGTGCCGGGACAGGGGAGGATTATAATGAGCAGTTCTTC.

This clonotype came up a few times. Here the CDR3 reads CASSRQGMNEQFF. The CDR3 DNA follows: TGTGCCAGCAGTAGACAGGGGATGAATGAGCAGTTCTTC. This chain links TRBV6-5 with TRBJ2-7; 8 nucleotides line up with TRBD1. The closer fit of TRBJ2-1 to the DNA end suggests the J call may be wrong. CDR1 and CDR2 (germline): MNHEY, SVGAGI. CDR3 length equals 13 residues.

This clonotype was detected a few times. The chain recombines TRBV4-3 with TRBJ1-2, with D tentatively TRBD1 (5 bases). Trimming left V 0 bases short and J 0 bases short, with 8 bases between. Germline values: CDR1 LGHNA, CDR2 YSLEER. This CDR3 comprises 15 residues. The CDR3: CASSQEGQPNYGYTF. The DNA for the CDR3 is TGCGCCAGCAGCCAAGAGGGGCAGCCTAACTATGGCTACACCTTC.

This clonotype was observed a handful of times. The chain links TRBV6-5 to TRBJ2-5; tentative D call: TRBD1 (6 bases). Germline V lookup: CDR1 MNHEY, CDR2 SVGAGI. The V and J ends lost 4 bases and 5 bases respectively, with 11 bases between them. The CDR3 is made up of 13 amino acids. Here the CDR3 reads CASSSGVWETQYF. CDR3 sequence (DNA): TGTGCCAGCAGTTCAGGGGTTTGGGAGACCCAGTACTTC.

The rearrangement joins TRBV6-1 to TRBJ1-1, with D possibly TRBD1 on 5 matching bases. V lost 2 bases, J lost 7 bases, and 14 bases lay in between. Germline CDR1 is MNHNS and CDR2 is SASEGT. This CDR3 comprises 14 residues. CDR3 nucleotides: TGTGCCAGCAGTGAATATGGGGGGGGTCGTGAAGCTTTCTTT. Its translation: CASSEYGGGREAFF.